This TCR beta chain was recorded in a study of blood T cell repertoires in COVID-19. Whole-study context: Collection of acute and convalescent COVID-19 samples took place in the United States, Italy and Spain.

The CDR3 runs 12 residues. Trimming took 3 bases from V and 5 from J; bases not matched to a gene: 0. Germline V gene lookup returns CDR1 LNHDA and CDR2 SQIVND (reference sequence). In the authors' methods: Amplification with reference gene primers provided the estimates of nucleated cell counts. The data were produced by immunoSEQ multiplex PCR, yet TCRdb's version contains in-frame clones alone and is incomplete. The DNA gave D and trimming, while V, J and clone size come from that table. The data contain about 74,000 clones, 78% of them singletons. The sequencing input was peripheral blood. The receptor was isolated from a human donor in a cohort sampled during active COVID-19. The V gene is TRBV19, the J gene TRBJ2-5; 7 bases fit TRBD2. CDR3 protein: CASSMGGETQYF. In DNA, the CDR3 is TGTGCCAGTAGTATGGGGGGGGAGACCCAGTACTTC. Supplemented by reference TRBV19 and TRBJ2-5, the full variable domain reads DGGITQSPKYLFRKEGQNVTLSCEQNLNHDAMYWYRQDPGQGLRLIYYSQIVNDFQKGDIAEGYSVSREKKESFPLTVTSAQKNPTAFYLCASSMGGETQYFGPGTRLLVL.